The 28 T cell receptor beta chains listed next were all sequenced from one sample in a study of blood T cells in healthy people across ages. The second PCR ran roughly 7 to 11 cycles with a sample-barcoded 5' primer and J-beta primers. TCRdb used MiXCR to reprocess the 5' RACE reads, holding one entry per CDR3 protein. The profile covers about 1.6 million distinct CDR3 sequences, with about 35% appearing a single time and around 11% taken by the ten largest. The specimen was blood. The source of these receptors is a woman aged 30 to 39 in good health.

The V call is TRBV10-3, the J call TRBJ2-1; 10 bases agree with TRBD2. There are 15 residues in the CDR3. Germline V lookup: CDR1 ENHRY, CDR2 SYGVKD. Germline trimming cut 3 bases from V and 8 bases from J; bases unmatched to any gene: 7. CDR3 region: CAISEEAGGAHEQFF. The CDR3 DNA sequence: TGTGCCATCAGTGAAGAAGCGGGAGGGGCCCATGAGCAGTTCTTC.

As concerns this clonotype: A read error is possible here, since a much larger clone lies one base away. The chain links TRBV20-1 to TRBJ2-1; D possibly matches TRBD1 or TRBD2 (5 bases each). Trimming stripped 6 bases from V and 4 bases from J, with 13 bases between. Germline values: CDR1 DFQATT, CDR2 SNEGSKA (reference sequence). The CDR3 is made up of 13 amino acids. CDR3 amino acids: CSAGGHQYNEQFF. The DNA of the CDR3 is TGCAGTGCAGGAGGACACCAGTACAATGAGCAGTTCTTC.

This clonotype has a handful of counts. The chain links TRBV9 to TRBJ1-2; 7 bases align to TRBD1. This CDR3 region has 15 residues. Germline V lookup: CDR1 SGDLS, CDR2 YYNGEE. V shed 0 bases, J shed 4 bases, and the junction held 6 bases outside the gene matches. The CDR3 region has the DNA TGTGCCAGCAGCGTAGGACAGGGTCTGGCCTATGGCTACACCTTC. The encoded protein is CASSVGQGLAYGYTF.

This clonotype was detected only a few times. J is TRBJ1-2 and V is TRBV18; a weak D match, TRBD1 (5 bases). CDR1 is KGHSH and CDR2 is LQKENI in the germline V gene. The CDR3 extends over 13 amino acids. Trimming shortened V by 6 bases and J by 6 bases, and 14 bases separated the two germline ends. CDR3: CASSQGGVDGYTF. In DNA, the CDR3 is TGTGCCAGCTCGCAGGGAGGGGTCGATGGCTACACCTTC.

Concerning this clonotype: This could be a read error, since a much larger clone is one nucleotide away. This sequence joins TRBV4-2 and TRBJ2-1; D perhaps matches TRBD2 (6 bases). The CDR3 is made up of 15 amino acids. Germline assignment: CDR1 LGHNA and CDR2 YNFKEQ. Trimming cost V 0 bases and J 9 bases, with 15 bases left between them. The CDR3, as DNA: TGTGCCAGCAGCCAAGAGTCAGCGGGTGACAGTGAGCAGTTCTTC. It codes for CASSQESAGDSEQFF.

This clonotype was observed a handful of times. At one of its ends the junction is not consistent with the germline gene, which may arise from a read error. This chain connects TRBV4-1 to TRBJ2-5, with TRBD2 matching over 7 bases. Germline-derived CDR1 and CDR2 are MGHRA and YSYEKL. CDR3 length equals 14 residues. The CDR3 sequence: CASNQVGGKETQYF. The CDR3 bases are TGCGCCAGCAACCAAGTGGGAGGGAAAGAGACCCAGTACTTC.

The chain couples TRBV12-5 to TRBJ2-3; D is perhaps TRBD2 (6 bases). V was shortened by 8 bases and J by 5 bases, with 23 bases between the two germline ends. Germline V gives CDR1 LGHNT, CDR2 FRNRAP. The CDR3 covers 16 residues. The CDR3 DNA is TGTGCTAGTAGGGAGATCGGAGGGGAAGGTCGAGATACGCAGTATTTT. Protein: CASREIGGEGRDTQYF. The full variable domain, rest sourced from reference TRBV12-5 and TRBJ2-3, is DARVTQTPRHKVTEMGQEVTMRCQPILGHNTVFWYRQTMMQGLELLAYFRNRAPLDDSGMPKDRFSAEMPDATLATLKIQPSEPRDSAVYFCASREIGGEGRDTQYFGPGTRLTVL.

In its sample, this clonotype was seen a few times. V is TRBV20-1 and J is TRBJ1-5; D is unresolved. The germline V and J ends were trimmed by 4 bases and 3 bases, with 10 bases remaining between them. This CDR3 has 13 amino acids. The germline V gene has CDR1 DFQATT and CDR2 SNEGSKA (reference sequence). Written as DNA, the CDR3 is TGCAGTGCTAAGGAGGTGATCAATCAGCCCCAGCATTTT. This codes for CSAKEVINQPQHF.

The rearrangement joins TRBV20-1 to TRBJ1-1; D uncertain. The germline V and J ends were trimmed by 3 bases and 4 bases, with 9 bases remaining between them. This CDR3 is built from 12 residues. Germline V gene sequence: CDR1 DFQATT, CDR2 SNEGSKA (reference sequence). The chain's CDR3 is CSASLGGTEAFF. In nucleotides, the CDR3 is TGCAGTGCTAGTCTGGGTGGCACTGAAGCTTTCTTT.

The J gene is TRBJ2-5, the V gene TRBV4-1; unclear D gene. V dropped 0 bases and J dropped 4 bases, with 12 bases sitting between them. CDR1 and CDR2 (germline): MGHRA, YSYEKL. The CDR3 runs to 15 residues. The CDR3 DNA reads TGCGCCAGCAGCCAAGATCTGTCGGGTGCAGAGACCCAGTACTTC. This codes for CASSQDLSGAETQYF.

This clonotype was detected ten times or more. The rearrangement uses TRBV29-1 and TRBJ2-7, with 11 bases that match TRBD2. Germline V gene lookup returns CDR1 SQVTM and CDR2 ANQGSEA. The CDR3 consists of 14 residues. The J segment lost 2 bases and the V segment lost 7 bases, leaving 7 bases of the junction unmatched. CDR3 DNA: TGCAGCGCTCTTAGCGGGGGGGCGCCCTACGAGCAGTACTTC. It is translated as CSALSGGAPYEQYF.

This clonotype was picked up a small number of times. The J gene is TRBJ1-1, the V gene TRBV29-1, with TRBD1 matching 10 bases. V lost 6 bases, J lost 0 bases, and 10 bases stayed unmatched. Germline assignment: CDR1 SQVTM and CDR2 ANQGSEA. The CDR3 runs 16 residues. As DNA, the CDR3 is TGCAGCGTCCCCGGGACAGGGGCCCTATTGAACACTGAAGCTTTCTTT. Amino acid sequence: CSVPGTGALLNTEAFF.

The CDR3 here is CASSLDVGRTYEQYF. The CDR3 coding sequence is TGTGCCAGCAGCTTAGATGTGGGCAGAACTTACGAGCAGTACTTC. The genes are TRBV7-2 and TRBJ2-7; no clear D. The V and J ends lost 1 base and 4 bases respectively, with 14 bases between them. Germline V gene sequence: CDR1 SGHTA, CDR2 FQGNSA. CDR3 size: 15 residues. Combining the CDR3 with reference TRBV7-2 and TRBJ2-7 gives the whole variable domain GAGVSQSPSNKVTEKGKDVELRCDPISGHTALYWYRQSLGQGLEFLIYFQGNSAPDKSGLPSDRFSAERTGGSVSTLTIQRTQQEDSAVYLCASSLDVGRTYEQYFGPGTRLTVT.

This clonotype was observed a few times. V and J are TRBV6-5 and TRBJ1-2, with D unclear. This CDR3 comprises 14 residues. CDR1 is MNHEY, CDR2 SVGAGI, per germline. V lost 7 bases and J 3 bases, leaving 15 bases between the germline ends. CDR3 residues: CASTKSLGDYGYTF. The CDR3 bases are TGTGCCAGCACCAAGTCCCTCGGGGACTATGGCTACACCTTC.

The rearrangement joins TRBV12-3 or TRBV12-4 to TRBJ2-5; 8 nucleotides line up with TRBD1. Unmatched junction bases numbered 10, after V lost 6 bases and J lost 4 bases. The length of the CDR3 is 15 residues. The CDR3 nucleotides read TGTGCCAGCAGCGGGGAAGGACAGGGAGTAGAGACCCAGTACTTC. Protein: CASSGEGQGVETQYF.

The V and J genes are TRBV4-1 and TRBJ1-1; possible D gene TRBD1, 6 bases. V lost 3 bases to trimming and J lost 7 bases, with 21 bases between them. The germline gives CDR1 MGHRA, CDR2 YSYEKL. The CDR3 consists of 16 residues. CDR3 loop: CASSHVRGPVDIEAFF. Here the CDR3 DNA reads TGCGCCAGCAGCCATGTCAGGGGCCCCGTTGACATTGAAGCTTTCTTT.

CDR3 amino acids: CASSFGGRGNQPQHF. The CDR3 DNA is TGTGCCAGCAGTTTCGGGGGAAGAGGCAATCAGCCCCAGCATTTT. This chain joins TRBV27 and TRBJ1-5, with D maybe TRBD1 (5 bases). The CDR3 runs 15 residues. Deletions cut 3 bases from V and 2 bases from J, with 11 bases between. Germline V gene lookup returns CDR1 MNHEY and CDR2 SMNVEV (reference sequence).

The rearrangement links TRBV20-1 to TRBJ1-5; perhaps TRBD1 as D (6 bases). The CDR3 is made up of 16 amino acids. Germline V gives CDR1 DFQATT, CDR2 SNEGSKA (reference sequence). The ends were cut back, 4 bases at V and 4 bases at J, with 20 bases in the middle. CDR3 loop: CSAITGKSFGNQPQHF. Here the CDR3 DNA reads TGCAGTGCTATCACAGGGAAAAGTTTTGGAAATCAGCCCCAGCATTTT.

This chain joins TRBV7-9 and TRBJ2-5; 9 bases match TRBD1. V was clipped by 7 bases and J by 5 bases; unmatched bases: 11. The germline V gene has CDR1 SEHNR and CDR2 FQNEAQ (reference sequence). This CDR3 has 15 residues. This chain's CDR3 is CASTPGTGWAETQYF. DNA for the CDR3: TGTGCCAGCACCCCCGGGACAGGGTGGGCCGAGACCCAGTACTTC.

The CDR3 region has the DNA TGCAGTGCGACTGGCGATATGGGGAATGAGCAGTTCTTC. Its protein product is CSATGDMGNEQFF. The chain recombines TRBV29-1 with TRBJ2-1; no firm D call. This CDR3 is 13 amino acids long. Per germline, CDR1 SQVTM and CDR2 ANQGSEA.

This chain's CDR3 is CASSGAASNTQFF. In nucleotides, the CDR3 is TGCGCCAGCAGCGGAGCAGCCTCGAATACGCAGTTCTTC. The chain employs TRBV5-1 and TRBJ2-1; D gene uncertain. V shed 4 bases and J shed 12 bases, with 17 bases lying between them. The germline CDR1 and CDR2 sequences are SGHRS and YFSETQ. The CDR3 totals 13 residues.

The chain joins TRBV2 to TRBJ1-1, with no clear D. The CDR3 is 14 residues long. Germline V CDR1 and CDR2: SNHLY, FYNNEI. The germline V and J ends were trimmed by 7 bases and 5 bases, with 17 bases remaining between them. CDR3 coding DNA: TGTGCCAGCACCCCGGACGGCCTTGGGACTGAAGCTTTCTTT. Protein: CASTPDGLGTEAFF.

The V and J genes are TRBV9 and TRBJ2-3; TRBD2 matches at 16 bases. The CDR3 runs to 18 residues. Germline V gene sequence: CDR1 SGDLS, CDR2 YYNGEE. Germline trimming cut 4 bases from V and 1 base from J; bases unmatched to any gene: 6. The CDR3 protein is CASSSGLAGGLGTDTQYF. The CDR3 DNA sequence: TGTGCCAGCAGCTCGGGACTAGCGGGAGGGCTTGGCACAGATACGCAGTATTTT.

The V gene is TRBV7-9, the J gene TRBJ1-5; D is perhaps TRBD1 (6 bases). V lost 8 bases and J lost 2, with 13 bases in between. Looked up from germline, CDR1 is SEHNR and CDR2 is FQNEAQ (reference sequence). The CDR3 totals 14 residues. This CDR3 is CASGGGPGNQPQHF. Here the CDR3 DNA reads TGTGCCAGCGGGGGGGGCCCGGGCAATCAGCCCCAGCATTTT.

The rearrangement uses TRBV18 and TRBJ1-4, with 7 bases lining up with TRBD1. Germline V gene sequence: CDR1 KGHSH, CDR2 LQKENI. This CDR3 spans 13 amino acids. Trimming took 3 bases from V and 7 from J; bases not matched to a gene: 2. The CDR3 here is CASSPRTGEKLFF. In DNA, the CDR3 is TGTGCCAGCTCACCCAGGACAGGTGAAAAACTGTTTTTT.

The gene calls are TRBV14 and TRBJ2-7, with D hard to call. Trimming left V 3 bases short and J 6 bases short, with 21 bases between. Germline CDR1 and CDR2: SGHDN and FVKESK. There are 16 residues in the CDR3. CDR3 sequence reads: CASSQCWGLPFCEQYF. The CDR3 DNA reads TGTGCCAGCAGCCAGTGTTGGGGTTTACCCTTCTGCGAGCAGTACTTC.

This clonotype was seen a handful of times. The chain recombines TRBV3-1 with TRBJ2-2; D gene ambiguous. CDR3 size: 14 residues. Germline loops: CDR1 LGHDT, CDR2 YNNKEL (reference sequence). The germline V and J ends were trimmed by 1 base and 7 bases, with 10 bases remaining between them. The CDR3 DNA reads TGTGCCAGCAGCCAAGGCAGACTTGGCGGGGAGCTGTTTTTT. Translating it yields CASSQGRLGGELFF.

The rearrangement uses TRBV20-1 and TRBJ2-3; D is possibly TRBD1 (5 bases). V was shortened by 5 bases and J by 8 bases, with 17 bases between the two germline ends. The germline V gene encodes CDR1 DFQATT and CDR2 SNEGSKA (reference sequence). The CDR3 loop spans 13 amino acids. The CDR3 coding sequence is TGCAGTGCTCGGACCCCTAAGCAGGGTACGCAGTATTTT. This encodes CSARTPKQGTQYF.